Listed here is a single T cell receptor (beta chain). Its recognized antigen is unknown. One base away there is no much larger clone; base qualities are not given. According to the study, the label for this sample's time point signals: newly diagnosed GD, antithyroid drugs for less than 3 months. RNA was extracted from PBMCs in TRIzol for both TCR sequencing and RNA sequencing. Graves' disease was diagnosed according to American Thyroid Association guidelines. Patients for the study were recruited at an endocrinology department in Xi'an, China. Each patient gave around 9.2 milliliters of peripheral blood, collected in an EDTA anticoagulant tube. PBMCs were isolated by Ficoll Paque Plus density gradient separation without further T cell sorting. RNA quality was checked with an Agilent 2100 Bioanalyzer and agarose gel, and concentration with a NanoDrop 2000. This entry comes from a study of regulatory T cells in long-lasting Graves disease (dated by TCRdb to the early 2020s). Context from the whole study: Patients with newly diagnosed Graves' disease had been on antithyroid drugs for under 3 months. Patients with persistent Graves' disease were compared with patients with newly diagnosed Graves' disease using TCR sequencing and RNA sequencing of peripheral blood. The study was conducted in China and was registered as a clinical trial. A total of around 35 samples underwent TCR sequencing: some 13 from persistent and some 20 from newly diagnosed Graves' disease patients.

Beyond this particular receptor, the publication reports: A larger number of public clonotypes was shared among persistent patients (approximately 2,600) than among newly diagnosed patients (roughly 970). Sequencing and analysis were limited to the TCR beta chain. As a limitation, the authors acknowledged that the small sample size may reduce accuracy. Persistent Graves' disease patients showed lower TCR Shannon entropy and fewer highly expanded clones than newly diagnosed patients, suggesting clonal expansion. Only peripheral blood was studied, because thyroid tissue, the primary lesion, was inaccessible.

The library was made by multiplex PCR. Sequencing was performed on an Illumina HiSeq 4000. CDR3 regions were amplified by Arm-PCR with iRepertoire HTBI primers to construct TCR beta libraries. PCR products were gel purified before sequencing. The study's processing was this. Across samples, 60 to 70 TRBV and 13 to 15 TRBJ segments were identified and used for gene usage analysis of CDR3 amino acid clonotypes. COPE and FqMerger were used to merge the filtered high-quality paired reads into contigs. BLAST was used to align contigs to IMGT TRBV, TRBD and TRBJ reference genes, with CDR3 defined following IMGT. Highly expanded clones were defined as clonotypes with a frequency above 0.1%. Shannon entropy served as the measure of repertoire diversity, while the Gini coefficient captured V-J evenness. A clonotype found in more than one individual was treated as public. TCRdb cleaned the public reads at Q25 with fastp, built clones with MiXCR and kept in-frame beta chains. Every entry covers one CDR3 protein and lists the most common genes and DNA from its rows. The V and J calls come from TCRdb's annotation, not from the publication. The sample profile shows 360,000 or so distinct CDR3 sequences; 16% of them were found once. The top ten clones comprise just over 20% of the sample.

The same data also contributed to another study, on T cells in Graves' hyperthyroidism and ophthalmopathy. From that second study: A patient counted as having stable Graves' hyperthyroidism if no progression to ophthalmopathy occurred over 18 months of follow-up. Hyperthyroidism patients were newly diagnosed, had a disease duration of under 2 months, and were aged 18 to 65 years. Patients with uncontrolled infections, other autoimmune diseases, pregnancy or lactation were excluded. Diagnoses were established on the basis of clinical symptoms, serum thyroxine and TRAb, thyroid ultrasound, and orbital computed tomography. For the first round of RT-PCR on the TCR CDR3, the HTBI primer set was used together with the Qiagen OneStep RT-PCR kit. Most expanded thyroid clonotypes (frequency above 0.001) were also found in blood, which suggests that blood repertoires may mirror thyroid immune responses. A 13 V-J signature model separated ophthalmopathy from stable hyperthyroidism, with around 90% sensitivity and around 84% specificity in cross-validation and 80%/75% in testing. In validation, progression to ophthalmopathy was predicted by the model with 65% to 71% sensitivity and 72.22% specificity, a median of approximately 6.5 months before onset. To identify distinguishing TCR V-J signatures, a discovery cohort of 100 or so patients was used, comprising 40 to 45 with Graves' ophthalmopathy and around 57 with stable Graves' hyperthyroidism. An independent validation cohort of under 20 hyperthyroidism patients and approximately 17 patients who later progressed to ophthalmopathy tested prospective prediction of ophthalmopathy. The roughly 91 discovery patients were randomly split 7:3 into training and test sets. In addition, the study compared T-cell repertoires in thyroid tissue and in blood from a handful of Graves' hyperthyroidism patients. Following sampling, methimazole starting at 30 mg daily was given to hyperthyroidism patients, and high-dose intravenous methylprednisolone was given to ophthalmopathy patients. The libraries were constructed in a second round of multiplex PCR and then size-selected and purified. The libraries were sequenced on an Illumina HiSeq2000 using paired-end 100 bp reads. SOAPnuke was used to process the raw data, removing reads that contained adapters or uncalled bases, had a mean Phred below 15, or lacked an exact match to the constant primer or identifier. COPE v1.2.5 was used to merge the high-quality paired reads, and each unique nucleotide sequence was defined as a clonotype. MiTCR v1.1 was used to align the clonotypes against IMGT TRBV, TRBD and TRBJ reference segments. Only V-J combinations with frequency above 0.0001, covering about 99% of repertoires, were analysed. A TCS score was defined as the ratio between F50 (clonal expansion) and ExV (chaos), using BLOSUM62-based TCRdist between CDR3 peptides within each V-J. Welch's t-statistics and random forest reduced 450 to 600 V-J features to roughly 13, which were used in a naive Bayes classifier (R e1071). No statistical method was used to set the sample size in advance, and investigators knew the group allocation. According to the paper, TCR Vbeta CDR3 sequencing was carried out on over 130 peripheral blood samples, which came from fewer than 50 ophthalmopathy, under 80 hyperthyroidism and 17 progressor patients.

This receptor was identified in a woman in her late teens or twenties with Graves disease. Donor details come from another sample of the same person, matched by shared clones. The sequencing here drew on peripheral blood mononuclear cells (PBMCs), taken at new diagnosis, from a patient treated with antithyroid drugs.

CDR3 reads: CAILNSGGQTGELFF. The DNA reads TGTGCCATTCTCAACTCAGGGGGACAGACCGGGGAGCTGTTTTTT. In this chain, TRBV10-3 is recombined with TRBJ2-2; the junction holds 7 bases that match TRBD1. The germline V gene specifies ENHRY as CDR1 and SYGVKD as CDR2. The CDR3 sequence holds 15 residues, the cysteine and phenylalanine included. The kept DNA is CDR3 alone, 45 bases in frame from the first base. The germline V and J ends show losses of 9 bases and 5 bases respectively, and no gene match explains 12 bases of the junction.